A selection of T cell receptor beta chains follows, all from one sample in a study of molecular identifiers for immune sequencing clone quantification. TCRdb re-analysed the PCR reads in MiXCR, keeping a single row per CDR3 protein. The sample holds tens of thousands of distinct CDR3 sequences, 15% to 20% seen once. Sequencing was performed on naive CD8+ T cells from blood, with Jurkat cell RNA spiked in. These TCRs come from a human donor in good health. Some libraries in this study had Jurkat cell RNA spiked in. Each CDR3 is given with its conserved first and last residue. The D gene is left open where the match is weak. Clone size is given for some rows only: seen once, a few or many times, or a class if the clone is expanded.

v_gene: TRBV24-1
abundance: many
j_gene: TRBJ2-3
d_gene: TRBD1
CDR3aa: CATSPWDRATDTQYF
CDR3nt: TGTGCCACCAGTCCCTGGGACAGAGCCACAGATACGCAGTATTTT

v_gene: TRBV19
abundance: many
j_gene: TRBJ2-7
d_gene: TRBD2
CDR3aa: CASSSGLAMPTYEQYF
CDR3nt: TGTGCCAGTAGTTCCGGACTAGCTATGCCGACCTACGAGCAGTACTTC

v_gene: TRBV20-1
abundance: medium-sized
j_gene: TRBJ2-3
d_gene: TRBD2
CDR3aa: CSAPLSGSGADTQYF
CDR3nt: TGCAGTGCTCCCCTTAGCGGGAGCGGGGCAGATACGCAGTATTTT

v_gene: TRBV29-1
abundance: many
j_gene: TRBJ1-3
d_gene: NA
CDR3aa: CSVEGWTSRGNTIYF
CDR3nt: TGCAGCGTTGAGGGATGGACATCGCGTGGAAACACCATATATTTT

v_gene: TRBV24-1
abundance: NA
j_gene: TRBJ2-1
d_gene: TRBD1
CDR3aa: CATSDFGTGGDNEQFF
CDR3nt: TGTGCCACCAGTGATTTCGGGACAGGCGGAGACAATGAGCAGTTCTTC

v_gene: TRBV10-2
abundance: many
j_gene: TRBJ1-2
d_gene: NA
CDR3aa: CASSESPGPRGYTF
CDR3nt: TGCGCCAGCAGTGAGTCACCGGGACCCCGAGGCTACACCTTC

v_gene: TRBV7-9
abundance: NA
j_gene: TRBJ2-1
d_gene: NA
CDR3aa: CASSPGGLVANEQFF
CDR3nt: TGTGCCAGCAGCCCGGGGGGCCTTGTGGCCAATGAGCAGTTCTTC

v_gene: TRBV18
abundance: many
j_gene: TRBJ1-1
d_gene: NA
CDR3aa: CASSPVVGNTEAFF
CDR3nt: TGTGCCAGCTCACCAGTGGTTGGAAACACTGAAGCTTTCTTT

v_gene: TRBV6-5
abundance: few
j_gene: TRBJ2-7
d_gene: TRBD1
CDR3aa: CASSYDRGHYEQCF
CDR3nt: TGTGCCAGCAGTTACGACAGGGGGCACTACGAGCAGTGCTTC

v_gene: TRBV21-1
abundance: many
j_gene: TRBJ2-5
d_gene: NA
CDR3aa: CASSKQGCLAGVPGTQYF
CDR3nt: TGTGCCAGCAGCAAACAGGGCTGCCTAGCGGGAGTTCCTGGGACCCAGTACTTC

v_gene: TRBV6-2/TRBV6-3
abundance: many
j_gene: TRBJ2-1
d_gene: NA
CDR3aa: CASSPTLSYNEQFF
CDR3nt: TGTGCCAGCAGCCCCACCCTCTCCTACAATGAGCAGTTCTTC

v_gene: TRBV4-3
abundance: many
j_gene: TRBJ2-7
d_gene: NA
CDR3aa: CASSQGSAVSYEQYF
CDR3nt: TGCGCCAGCAGCCAAGGGTCGGCTGTATCCTACGAGCAGTACTTC

v_gene: TRBV19
abundance: many
j_gene: TRBJ2-3
d_gene: NA
CDR3aa: CASSISASADTQYF
CDR3nt: TGTGCCAGTAGTATTTCAGCATCCGCAGATACGCAGTATTTT

v_gene: TRBV7-9
abundance: many
j_gene: TRBJ2-7
d_gene: TRBD1
CDR3aa: CASSLAQGASYEQYF
CDR3nt: TGTGCCAGCAGCTTAGCGCAGGGGGCCTCCTACGAGCAGTACTTC

v_gene: TRBV30
abundance: NA
j_gene: TRBJ1-1
d_gene: NA
CDR3aa: CAWTGVGTEAFF
CDR3nt: TGTGCCTGGACAGGGGTAGGGACTGAAGCTTTCTTT

v_gene: TRBV20-1
abundance: NA
j_gene: TRBJ2-1
d_gene: NA
CDR3aa: CSARTEGGTTYNEQFF
CDR3nt: TGCAGTGCTAGAACGGAGGGCGGGACGACCTACAATGAGCAGTTCTTC

v_gene: TRBV6-5
abundance: NA
j_gene: TRBJ1-1
d_gene: NA
CDR3aa: CASYPLTENTEAFF
CDR3nt: TGTGCCAGCTACCCTTTGACCGAAAACACTGAAGCTTTCTTT

v_gene: TRBV29-1
abundance: NA
j_gene: TRBJ2-1
d_gene: TRBD2
CDR3aa: CGARLAGGWGEQFF
CDR3nt: TGCGGCGCCCGACTAGCGGGAGGATGGGGTGAGCAGTTCTTC

v_gene: TRBV5-3
abundance: NA
j_gene: TRBJ1-1
d_gene: NA
CDR3aa: CARSQPRGSSEAFF
CDR3nt: TGTGCCAGAAGCCAGCCGAGGGGGTCCTCTGAAGCTTTCTTT

v_gene: TRBV30
abundance: few
j_gene: TRBJ2-7
d_gene: TRBD1
CDR3aa: CAWSGTGGEQYF
CDR3nt: TGTGCCTGGAGTGGGACAGGAGGCGAGCAGTACTTC

v_gene: TRBV6-5
abundance: once
j_gene: TRBJ1-1
d_gene: NA
CDR3aa: CVSGANTEAFF
CDR3nt: TGTGTCAGCGGGGCGAACACTGAAGCTTTCTTT

v_gene: TRBV20-1
abundance: many
j_gene: TRBJ2-1
d_gene: TRBD2
CDR3aa: CSAPVPGGSYNEQFF
CDR3nt: TGCAGTGCTCCGGTCCCGGGAGGCTCCTACAATGAGCAGTTCTTC

v_gene: TRBV10-2
abundance: few
j_gene: TRBJ1-5
d_gene: NA
CDR3aa: CASSVQGRSQPQHF
CDR3nt: TGCGCCAGCAGTGTGCAGGGCAGATCACAGCCCCAGCATTTT

v_gene: TRBV6-6
abundance: many
j_gene: TRBJ2-3
d_gene: NA
CDR3aa: CASAKSGYTDTQYF
CDR3nt: TGTGCCAGCGCTAAGAGCGGGTACACAGATACGCAGTATTTT

v_gene: TRBV9
abundance: many
j_gene: TRBJ2-3
d_gene: NA
CDR3aa: CASSVGRGATDTQYF
CDR3nt: TGTGCCAGCAGCGTAGGCAGAGGGGCAACAGATACGCAGTATTTT

v_gene: TRBV23-1
abundance: many
j_gene: TRBJ2-1
d_gene: NA
CDR3aa: CASSLADSGKRLLGSYNEQFF
CDR3nt: TGCGCCAGCAGCCTGGCTGATAGCGGAAAAAGGTTGTTGGGCTCCTACAATGAGCAGTTCTTC

v_gene: TRBV5-1
abundance: NA
j_gene: TRBJ2-1
d_gene: NA
CDR3aa: CASSLGVRALHNEQFF
CDR3nt: TGCGCCAGCAGCTTGGGGGTGCGGGCGCTGCACAATGAGCAGTTCTTC

v_gene: TRBV9
abundance: NA
j_gene: TRBJ2-7
d_gene: TRBD1
CDR3aa: CASSPPSTGNEQYF
CDR3nt: TGTGCCAGCAGCCCCCCATCGACAGGGAACGAGCAGTACTTC

v_gene: TRBV4-2
abundance: many
j_gene: TRBJ1-1
d_gene: NA
CDR3aa: CASSQERGKNTEAFF
CDR3nt: TGTGCCAGCAGCCAAGAAAGGGGGAAGAACACTGAAGCTTTCTTT

v_gene: TRBV5-4
abundance: many
j_gene: TRBJ2-3
d_gene: TRBD2
CDR3aa: CASSLGQAGVPDTQYF
CDR3nt: TGTGCCAGCAGCTTGGGGCAAGCGGGAGTACCAGATACGCAGTATTTT

v_gene: TRBV7-9
abundance: many
j_gene: TRBJ2-2
d_gene: TRBD2
CDR3aa: CASSPGLAGPGELFF
CDR3nt: TGTGCCAGCAGCCCCGGACTAGCAGGCCCGGGGGAGCTGTTTTTT

v_gene: TRBV7-9
abundance: many
j_gene: TRBJ2-7
d_gene: NA
CDR3aa: CASSLDGWPYEQYF
CDR3nt: TGTGCCAGCAGCCTAGACGGTTGGCCCTACGAGCAGTACTTC